Below, one TCR beta chain is given with its context. Its antigen is not identified. The PCR employed 60 Vbeta primers together with 13 Jbeta primers. Repertoires were generated with immunoSEQ multiplex PCR, while TCRdb's copy carries only in-frame clones and drops some. The sample holds roughly 180,000 clones, approximately 81% seen once. Germline V gene sequence: CDR1 SGHAT, CDR2 FQNNGV. The CDR3 sequence is 17 residues long. V shed 4 bases and J 3 bases; nucleotides not matched to a gene: 8. The entry originates in a study of cytomegalovirus exposure and HLA in healthy donors. About the research overall: Samples from HLA-typed donors yielded 85 million to 95 million unique TCRs in an early data release.

Study findings and constraints: CMV serostatus stood as the only immune exposure information on hand.

This sequence joins TRBV11-2 and TRBJ2-1; 11 nucleotides match TRBD1. The clonotype comes from a woman in her late teens or twenties in good health and CMV-seronegative. The specimen sequenced was PBMCs. The CDR3 DNA follows: TGTGCCAGCAGCTACCCACCCGGGACAGGGGGCTACAATGAGCAGTTCTTC. Translating gives CASSYPPGTGGYNEQFF.